The rows below give T cell receptor beta chains drawn from one sample of a study of neurological immune-mediated disorders. MiXCR, run by TCRdb on the 5' RACE reads, gives a single entry per CDR3 protein. The sample holds some 66,000 distinct CDR3 sequences, 4.1% seen once. Sequencing was performed on PBMCs. These receptors originate from a man in his fifties or sixties with multiple sclerosis. Each CDR3 is given with its conserved first and last residue. A D gene is named only where the DNA matches it firmly. Clone sizes are shown as how often the clone was seen (once, few, many) or a class if it is expanded.

cdr3_nt | cdr3_aa | cdr3_length | j_call | v_call | clone_size | d_call
TGCAGCGTTGAAGGCTGGAGCGGGGAGCTGTTTTTT | CSVEGWSGELFF | 12 | TRBJ2-2 | TRBV29-1 | many | .
TGTGCCAGCAGCTTGGCTGGGACCCAGAGAGAGCAGTTCTTC | CASSLAGTQREQFF | 14 | TRBJ2-1 | TRBV5-5 | many | .
TGTGCCAGCAGCCCTAGAAGGATGTCCTACGAGCAGTACTTC | CASSPRRMSYEQYF | 14 | TRBJ2-7 | TRBV7-2 | many | .
TGTGCCAGCAGCCTGGACAGTGCTGATTCACCCCTCCACTTT | CASSLDSADSPLHF | 14 | TRBJ1-6 | TRBV5-6 | many | .
TGTGCCAGCAGCACGGGACAGGGGGCTCCGATTCAGAGGAGGTTCCAGCATTTT | CASSTGQGAPIQRRFQHF | 18 | TRBJ1-5 | TRBV12-3/TRBV12-4 | many | TRBD1
TGTGCCAGCTCACCCTTGAGGGATACGCAGTATTTT | CASSPLRDTQYF | 12 | TRBJ2-3 | TRBV18 | many | .
TGCAGTGCCGAAGACAGATTTAGCGGGGGCCTCTACAATGAGCAGTTCTTC | CSAEDRFSGGLYNEQFF | 17 | TRBJ2-1 | TRBV20-1 | many | TRBD2
TGTGCCAGCAGCCAATACAGGGGGCGGAACACTGAAGCTTTCTTT | CASSQYRGRNTEAFF | 15 | TRBJ1-1 | TRBV4-2 | many | TRBD1
TGTGCCAGCAGCCCCCACTCAGGGACCACCTCACCCCTCCACTTT | CASSPHSGTTSPLHF | 15 | TRBJ1-6 | TRBV9 | many | .
TGCGCCAGCAGTGACTGGGGGGCCCCTAATGAAAAACTGTTTTTT | CASSDWGAPNEKLFF | 15 | TRBJ1-4 | TRBV10-2 | many | .
TGCGCCAGCAGCCAAGATGAGGCGGGGTACTATCAGCCCCAGCATTTT | CASSQDEAGYYQPQHF | 16 | TRBJ1-5 | TRBV4-1 | many | .
TGTGCCAGCAGCTTCCACAGGGGGCTAAGCTACGAGCAGTACTTC | CASSFHRGLSYEQYF | 15 | TRBJ2-7 | TRBV5-6 | many | TRBD1
TGTGCCAGCAGCTTGATGGAGGATACGCAGTATTTT | CASSLMEDTQYF | 12 | TRBJ2-3 | TRBV11-2 | many | .
TGCGCCAGCAGCTTGGGCGTTCGTGACAGGGAAGAGACCCAGTACTTC | CASSLGVRDREETQYF | 16 | TRBJ2-5 | TRBV5-1 | many | TRBD1
TGTGCCAGCAGCTTAGAGGGGACCTACGAGCAGTACTTC | CASSLEGTYEQYF | 13 | TRBJ2-7 | TRBV7-9 | many | .
TGCGCCAGCAGCGGCCCGGGACAGGACACTGAAGCTTTCTTT | CASSGPGQDTEAFF | 14 | TRBJ1-1 | TRBV5-1 | many | TRBD1
TGTGCCAGCAGCTCCCGGCCAGGCGTGGGAAACACCATATATTTT | CASSSRPGVGNTIYF | 15 | TRBJ1-3 | TRBV7-2 | many | .
TGCAGTGCTAGAGACCGGGACAGGCCGATGAACACTGAAGCTTTCTTT | CSARDRDRPMNTEAFF | 16 | TRBJ1-1 | TRBV20-1 | few | TRBD1
TGCAGTGCTAGAGGAGGGGCCAATCAGCCCCAGCATTTT | CSARGGANQPQHF | 13 | TRBJ1-5 | TRBV20-1 | many | .
TGCAGTGCTGTCCGGGACAGGGCAACGTGGCGCAATCAGCCCCAGCATTTT | CSAVRDRATWRNQPQHF | 17 | TRBJ1-5 | TRBV20-1 | many | TRBD1
TGCGCCAGCAGCTTGGCGCCAGGGAGGAGCACCGGGGAGCTGTTTTTT | CASSLAPGRSTGELFF | 16 | TRBJ2-2 | TRBV5-1 | many | .
TGCAGTGCTAGAAGCGGGTATACGCAGTATTTT | CSARSGYTQYF | 11 | TRBJ2-3 | TRBV20-1 | many | .
TGTGCCAGCAAGTCGGGTCAGGGAGTTCGAGGAGAGACCCAGTACTTC | CASKSGQGVRGETQYF | 16 | TRBJ2-5 | TRBV9 | many | .